One sample yielded the 27 T cell receptor beta chains listed below, sequenced in a study of blood T cell repertoires in COVID-19. Generated by immunoSEQ multiplex PCR, the TCRdb table keeps only in-frame clones and is missing some. Of around 140,000 clones in the sample, about 80% are singletons; the top ten hold roughly 2.9%. The sequenced material came from PBMCs or T cells enriched from blood (not recorded which). The receptors shown here come from a woman in her forties or fifties who had recovered from COVID-19.

The rearrangement joins TRBV11-3 to TRBJ2-3, with 7 positions matching TRBD1. Germline V CDR1 and CDR2: SGHNT, YENEEA. The CDR3 consists of 15 residues. J lost 1 base, V lost 5 bases, and 6 bases had no gene match. CDR3 in amino acids: CASSIGQERTDTQYF. The CDR3 DNA is TGTGCCAGCAGCATCGGACAGGAGCGCACAGATACGCAGTATTTT.

Only a few counts were recorded for this clone. V gene TRBV6-5 combines with J gene TRBJ1-6, with D uncertain. Trimming took off 6 bases at V and 9 bases at J, with 18 bases between the two ends. The CDR3 length is 15 residues. The germline V gene encodes CDR1 MNHEY and CDR2 SVGAGI. In DNA form, the CDR3 reads TGTGCCAGCAGCCCCGTCGCGGCGGAGGCTTCACCCCTCCACTTT. This codes for CASSPVAAEASPLHF.

The V gene is TRBV5-1, the J gene TRBJ1-3; D is ambiguous. The CDR3 length is 17 residues. The germline CDR1 and CDR2 sequences are SGHRS and YFSETQ. Trimming removed 4 bases at V and 3 bases at J, with 20 bases between. Here the CDR3 DNA reads TGCGCCAGCAGCCGGGAAGACCCGGGCGCGGGTGGAAACACCATATATTTT. Encoded protein: CASSREDPGAGGNTIYF. Drawing the rest from reference TRBV5-1 and TRBJ1-3, the complete variable domain is KAGVTQTPRYLIKTRGQQVTLSCSPISGHRSVSWYQQTPGQGLQFLFEYFSETQRNKGNFPGRFSGRQFSNSRSEMNVSTLELGDSALYLCASSREDPGAGGNTIYFGEGSWLTVV.

The chain has TRBV29-1 and TRBJ2-5; TRBD2 is a possible D gene (6 bases). V was shortened by 6 bases and J by 1 base, with 9 bases between the two germline ends. CDR1 and CDR2 (germline): SQVTM, ANQGSEA. There are 12 residues in the CDR3. This chain's CDR3 is CSVRDFQETQYF. CDR3 nucleotide sequence: TGCAGCGTCCGGGACTTCCAAGAGACCCAGTACTTC. Variable domain in full (rest from reference TRBV29-1 and TRBJ2-5): SAVISQKPSRDICQRGTSLTIQCQVDSQVTMMFWYRQQPGQSLTLIATANQGSEATYESGFVIDKFPISRPNLTFSTLTVSNMSPEDSSIYLCSVRDFQETQYFGPGTRLLVL.

The CDR3 coding sequence is TGTGCCGCGGCAGGGGCTGCTGAGCAGTTCTTC. Translation gives CAAAGAAEQFF. The rearrangement joins TRBV10-3 to TRBJ2-1, with D possibly TRBD1 on 6 matching bases. This CDR3 comprises 11 residues. Germline V gives CDR1 ENHRY, CDR2 SYGVKD. The V end was cut by 11 bases, the J end by 9 bases, with 14 bases between.

The genes are TRBV30 and TRBJ2-7, with TRBD2 matching 10 bases. This CDR3 has 12 amino acids. V shed 6 bases, J shed 6 bases, and the junction held 5 bases outside the gene matches. Germline V lookup: CDR1 GTSNPN, CDR2 SVGIG (reference sequence). CDR3: CACVLAGVEQYF. The DNA of the CDR3 is TGTGCCTGTGTCCTAGCGGGGGTCGAGCAGTACTTC.

The chain joins TRBV5-1 to TRBJ1-1; 7 nucleotides match TRBD1. CDR3 length: 16 amino acids. The V gene end was trimmed by 4 bases and the J gene end by 3 bases; junction bases not matched to a gene: 12. Germline lookup yields CDR1 SGHRS and CDR2 YFSETQ. The DNA for the CDR3 is TGCGCCAGCAGCCGAGGCCGACAGGGCCGGGACACTGAAGCTTTCTTT. Protein: CASSRGRQGRDTEAFF.

The chain has TRBV2 and TRBJ2-3, with 10 positions matching TRBD1. V dropped 4 bases and J dropped 1; count of bases not matched to a gene: 8. Germline-derived CDR1 and CDR2 are SNHLY and FYNNEI. The CDR3 runs to 17 residues. As DNA, the CDR3 is TGTGCCAGCAGTGCCACCGGGACAGGGGCTGGCACAGATACGCAGTATTTT. Translated: CASSATGTGAGTDTQYF.

The J gene is TRBJ1-1, the V gene TRBV2; D is ambiguous. The CDR3 extends over 14 amino acids. Deletions cut 7 bases from V and 6 bases from J, with 18 bases between. Germline V gene lookup returns CDR1 SNHLY and CDR2 FYNNEI. The CDR3 nucleotides are TGTGCCAGCACTCTCCTCCTCCGAGTCCCTGAAGCTTTCTTT. This gives the protein CASTLLLRVPEAFF.

This clone was recorded once. The rearrangement links TRBV3-1 (or the pseudogene TRBV3-2) to TRBJ2-7; tentative D call: TRBD2 (5 bases). Germline CDR1 is LGHDT and CDR2 is YNNKEL (reference sequence). The CDR3 extends over 12 amino acids. The ends were cut back, 4 bases at V and 3 bases at J, with 7 bases in the middle. The CDR3 protein is CASSLGGYEQYF. In nucleotides, the CDR3 is TGTGCCAGCAGCCTCGGAGGCTACGAGCAGTACTTC.

The gene calls are TRBV27 and TRBJ2-7, with D unclear. There are 14 residues in the CDR3. Trimming shortened V by 2 bases and J by 0 bases, and 8 bases separated the two germline ends. Germline CDR1 is MNHEY and CDR2 is SMNVEV (reference sequence). CDR3 in DNA: TGTGCCAGCAGTTTAACAGTGCCCTCCTACGAGCAGTACTTC. Translated, it gives CASSLTVPSYEQYF.

This clone has only one observation. The chain carries TRBV18 and TRBJ2-5, with a possible D match to TRBD1 (6 bases). Deletions cut 6 bases from V and 2 bases from J, with 10 bases between. The CDR3 consists of 13 residues. Germline CDR1 KGHSH, CDR2 LQKENI. In DNA form, the CDR3 reads TGTGCCAGCTCGCCAGGGGAGCAAGAGACCCAGTACTTC. Amino acids: CASSPGEQETQYF.

The chain employs TRBV5-1 and TRBJ1-2; D gene unclear. The CDR3 is 15 residues long. Trimming cost V 0 bases and J 2 bases, with 11 bases left between them. Germline V gene data show CDR1 as SGHRS and CDR2 as YFSETQ. DNA for the CDR3: TGCGCCAGCAGCTTGGGAGGAAACTCGAACTATGGCTACACCTTC. Its protein is CASSLGGNSNYGYTF.

The chain employs TRBV7-9 and TRBJ2-3; 10 bases are shared with TRBD2. Germline lookup yields CDR1 SEHNR and CDR2 FQNEAQ (reference sequence). V shed 6 bases, J shed 7 bases, and the junction held 7 bases outside the gene matches. There are 14 residues in the CDR3. The CDR3 is CASSYGTSVNTQYF. CDR3 bases: TGTGCCAGCAGTTATGGGACTAGCGTAAATACGCAGTATTTT.

The chain combines TRBV7-8 with TRBJ1-6, with D tentatively TRBD1 (5 bases). Germline V gene lookup returns CDR1 SGHVS and CDR2 FQNEAQ. There are 17 residues in the CDR3. Trimming removed 5 bases from V and 0 bases from J, with 14 bases in between. This CDR3 is CASSPSGLSSYNSPLHF. DNA for the CDR3: TGTGCCAGCAGCCCTTCAGGGTTAAGCTCCTATAATTCACCCCTCCACTTT.

The rearrangement joins TRBV11-2 to TRBJ1-6; 9 bases map to TRBD1. Germline V gives CDR1 SGHAT, CDR2 FQNNGV. This CDR3 has 16 residues. The V segment lost 6 bases and the J segment 6 bases; nucleotides outside the gene matches: 9. CDR3 region: CASRPNRGQGNSPLHF. DNA of the CDR3: TGTGCCAGCAGACCCAACAGGGGGCAAGGTAATTCACCCCTCCACTTT.

The chain employs TRBV19 and TRBJ1-2; tentatively, D is TRBD1 (6 bases). This CDR3 region has 16 residues. In germline, CDR1 is LNHDA, CDR2 SQIVND (reference sequence). Trimming removed 3 bases from V and 3 bases from J, with 17 bases in between. The CDR3 sequence is CASSMGGRHSDYGYTF. CDR3 coding DNA: TGTGCCAGTAGTATGGGGGGGCGGCATTCGGACTATGGCTACACCTTC.

The sample holds a few counts of this clone. V is TRBV7-2 and J is TRBJ2-2; weak D call: TRBD1 (6 bases). Trimming pared 1 base from V and 3 bases from J, leaving 9 bases between. The CDR3 covers 15 residues. Germline lookup yields CDR1 SGHTA and CDR2 FQGNSA. The CDR3 protein is CASSLGQGYTGELFF. The CDR3 DNA is TGTGCCAGCAGCTTAGGGCAGGGGTACACCGGGGAGCTGTTTTTT.

Details on this clone: This same CDR3 is encoded by further DNA sequences in the sample. This chain uses TRBV19 with TRBJ2-1; D remains ambiguous. This CDR3 contains 13 residues. The V and J ends lost 1 base and 6 bases respectively, with 7 bases between them. Germline CDR1 and CDR2: LNHDA and SQIVND (reference sequence). CDR3 protein: CASSIGGINEQFF. CDR3 bases: TGTGCCAGTAGTATAGGAGGTATCAATGAGCAGTTCTTC.

Concerning this clone: An end of the junction differs from the germline gene, which may be a read error. The chain uses TRBV30 and TRBJ2-5, with D perhaps TRBD1 (6 bases). The CDR3 spans 13 residues. CDR1 GTSNPN and CDR2 SVGIG come from the germline V gene (reference sequence). The DNA of the CDR3 is TGTGCCTGGAGTGTCGGGGACCAGGGGTCGCAGGACTTC. Protein product: CAWSVGDQGSQDF.

The chain links TRBV11-2 to TRBJ1-3; a possible D gene is TRBD1 (5 bases). The V gene lost 7 bases and the J gene lost 0 bases, with 13 bases spanning the gap. The germline gives CDR1 SGHAT, CDR2 FQNNGV. This CDR3 is built from 15 residues. CDR3 in amino acids: CASTLGGYSGNTIYF. DNA for the CDR3: TGTGCCAGCACCCTCGGGGGATACTCTGGAAACACCATATATTTT.

V usage is TRBV5-6 and J usage is TRBJ1-1, with 10 positions matching TRBD1. With V trimmed by 0 bases and J by 10 bases, 6 bases remained unmatched. Per germline, CDR1 SGHDT and CDR2 YYEEEE. This CDR3 has 14 residues. In nucleotides, the CDR3 is TGTGCCAGCAGCTTGGGACAGGGGGCAGTTGGAGCTTTCTTT. Encoded protein: CASSLGQGAVGAFF.

V and J are TRBV5-1 and TRBJ2-7, with D hard to call. Trimming stripped 0 bases from V and 7 bases from J, with 14 bases between. This CDR3 comprises 14 residues. Germline lookup yields CDR1 SGHRS and CDR2 YFSETQ. CDR3 DNA sequence: TGCGCCAGCAGCTTGGCCGACTCTGCTCGAGAGCAGTACTTC. This codes for CASSLADSAREQYF.

This clone turned up a few times. J is TRBJ2-7 and V is TRBV3-1 (or the pseudogene TRBV3-2), with 7 bases lining up with TRBD1. Trimming at V came to 1 base and at J to 3 bases, leaving 6 bases not matched to a gene. The germline gives CDR1 LGHDT, CDR2 YNNKEL (reference sequence). The CDR3 contains 15 residues. CDR3 DNA: TGTGCCAGCAGCCAAGGGGCCAGGGGGTTCTACGAGCAGTACTTC. Translating it yields CASSQGARGFYEQYF.

For the CDR3, the DNA is TGTGCCAGCAGCTTAGTTCGGGTTGAGCAGTACTTC. Its translation is CASSLVRVEQYF. The chain joins TRBV7-2 to TRBJ2-7; D is ambiguous. Germline CDR1 is SGHTA and CDR2 is FQGNSA. This CDR3 is built from 12 residues. Trimming took off 1 base at V and 7 bases at J, with 8 bases between the two ends.

The V gene is TRBV5-1, the J gene TRBJ2-1; D unresolved. CDR1 SGHRS and CDR2 YFSETQ come from the germline V gene. Deletions cut 0 bases from V and 0 bases from J, with 7 bases between. The CDR3 is 15 residues long. In nucleotides, the CDR3 is TGCGCCAGCAGCTTGGTTCAGCGCTCCTACAATGAGCAGTTCTTC. This translates into CASSLVQRSYNEQFF.

The gene calls are TRBV30 and TRBJ1-1; 8 nucleotides line up with TRBD1. The CDR3 sequence is 12 residues long. The germline gives CDR1 GTSNPN, CDR2 SVGIG (reference sequence). The trim removed 4 bases at V and 4 bases at J, leaving 2 bases unmatched. The CDR3 region is CAWTDRGTEAFF. The CDR3 DNA reads as TGTGCCTGGACCGACAGGGGCACTGAAGCTTTCTTT.